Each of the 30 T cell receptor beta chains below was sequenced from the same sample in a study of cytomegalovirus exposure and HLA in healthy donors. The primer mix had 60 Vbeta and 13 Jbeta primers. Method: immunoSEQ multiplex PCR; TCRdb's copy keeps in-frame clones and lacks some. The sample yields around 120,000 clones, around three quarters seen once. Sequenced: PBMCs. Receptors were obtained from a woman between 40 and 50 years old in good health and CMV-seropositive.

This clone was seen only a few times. The CDR3 sequence: CASSELSSGGKQYF. CDR3 coding DNA: TGCGCCAGCAGTGAGTTGTCTAGCGGGGGCAAGCAGTACTTC. The rearrangement joins TRBV10-1 to TRBJ2-7, with 10 bases identical to TRBD2. With 1 base clipped from V and 8 bases from J, the junction kept 5 bases outside the gene matches. CDR1 is WNHNN and CDR2 is SYGVQD in the germline V gene (reference sequence). The CDR3 has 14 residues.

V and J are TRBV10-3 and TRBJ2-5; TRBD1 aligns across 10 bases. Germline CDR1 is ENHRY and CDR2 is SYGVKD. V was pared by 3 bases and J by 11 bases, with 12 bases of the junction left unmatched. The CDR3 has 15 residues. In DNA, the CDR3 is TGTGCCATCAGTGACCCCCGGACAGGGGGATATGAGCAGTACTTC. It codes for CAISDPRTGGYEQYF.

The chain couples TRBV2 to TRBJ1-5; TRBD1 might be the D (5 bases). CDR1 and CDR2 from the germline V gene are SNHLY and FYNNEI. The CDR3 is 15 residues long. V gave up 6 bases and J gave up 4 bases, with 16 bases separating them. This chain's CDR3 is CASRVPGLRNQPQHF. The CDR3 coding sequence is TGTGCCAGCAGGGTTCCGGGACTGAGAAATCAGCCCCAGCATTTT.

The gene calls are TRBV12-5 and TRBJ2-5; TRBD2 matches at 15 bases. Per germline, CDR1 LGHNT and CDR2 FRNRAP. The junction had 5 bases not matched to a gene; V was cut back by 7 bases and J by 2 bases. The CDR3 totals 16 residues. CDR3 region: CASALGLAGGQETQYF. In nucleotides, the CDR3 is TGTGCTAGTGCCCTCGGACTAGCGGGGGGGCAAGAGACCCAGTACTTC. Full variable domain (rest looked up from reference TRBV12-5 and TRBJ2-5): DARVTQTPRHKVTEMGQEVTMRCQPILGHNTVFWYRQTMMQGLELLAYFRNRAPLDDSGMPKDRFSAEMPDATLATLKIQPSEPRDSAVYFCASALGLAGGQETQYFGPGTRLLVL.

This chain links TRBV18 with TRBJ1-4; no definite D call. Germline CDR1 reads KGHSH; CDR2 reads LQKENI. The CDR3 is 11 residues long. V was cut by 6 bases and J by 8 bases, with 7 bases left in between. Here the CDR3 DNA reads TGTGCCAGCTCGGCCGGGGAAAAACTGTTTTTT. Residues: CASSAGEKLFF. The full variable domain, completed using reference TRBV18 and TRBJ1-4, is NAGVMQNPRHLVRRRGQEARLRCSPMKGHSHVYWYRQLPEEGLKFMVYLQKENIIDESGMPKERFSAEFPKEGPSILRIQQVVRGDSAAYFCASSAGEKLFFGSGTQLSVL.

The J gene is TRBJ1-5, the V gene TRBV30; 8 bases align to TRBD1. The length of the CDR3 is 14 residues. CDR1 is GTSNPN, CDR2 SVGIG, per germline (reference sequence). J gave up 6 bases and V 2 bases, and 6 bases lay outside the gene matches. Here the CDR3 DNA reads TGTGCCTGGAGTCTCGGACAGGGAAGTCAGCCCCAGCATTTT. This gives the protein CAWSLGQGSQPQHF.

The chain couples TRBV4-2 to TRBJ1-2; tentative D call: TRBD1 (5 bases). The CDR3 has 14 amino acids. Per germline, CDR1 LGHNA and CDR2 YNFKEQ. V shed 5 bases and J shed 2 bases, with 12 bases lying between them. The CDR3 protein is CASSLGLTNYGYTF. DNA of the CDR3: TGTGCCAGCAGCTTGGGACTCACCAACTATGGCTACACCTTC.

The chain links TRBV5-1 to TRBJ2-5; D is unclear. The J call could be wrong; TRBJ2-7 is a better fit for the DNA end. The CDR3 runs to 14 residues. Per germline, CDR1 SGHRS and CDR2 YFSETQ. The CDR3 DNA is TGCGCCAGCAGCTTGACTACACTTTCCTACGAGCAGTACTTC. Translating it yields CASSLTTLSYEQYF.

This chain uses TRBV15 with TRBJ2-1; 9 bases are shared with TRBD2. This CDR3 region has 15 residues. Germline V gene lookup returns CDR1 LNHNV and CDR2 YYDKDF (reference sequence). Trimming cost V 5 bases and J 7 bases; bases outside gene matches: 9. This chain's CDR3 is CATSVIAGVSNEQFF. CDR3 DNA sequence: TGTGCCACCAGCGTAATAGCGGGAGTAAGTAATGAGCAGTTCTTC. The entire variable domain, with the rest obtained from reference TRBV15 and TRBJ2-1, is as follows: DAMVIQNPRYQVTQFGKPVTLSCSQTLNHNVMYWYQQKSSQAPKLLFHYYDKDFNNEADTPDNFQSRRPNTSFCFLDIRSPGLGDTAMYLCATSVIAGVSNEQFFGPGTRLTVL.

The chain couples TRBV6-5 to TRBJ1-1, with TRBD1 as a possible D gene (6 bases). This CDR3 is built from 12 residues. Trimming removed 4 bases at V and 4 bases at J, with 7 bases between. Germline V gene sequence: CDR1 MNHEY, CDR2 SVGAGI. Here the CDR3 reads CASSFRGTEAFF. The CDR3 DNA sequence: TGTGCCAGCAGTTTCAGGGGCACTGAAGCTTTCTTT.

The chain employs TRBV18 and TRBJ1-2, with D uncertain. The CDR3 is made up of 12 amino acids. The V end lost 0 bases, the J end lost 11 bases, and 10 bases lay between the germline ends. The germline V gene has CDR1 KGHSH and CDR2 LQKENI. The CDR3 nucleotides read TGTGCCAGCTCACCACCTTCTGGAGGGTACACCTTC. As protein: CASSPPSGGYTF.

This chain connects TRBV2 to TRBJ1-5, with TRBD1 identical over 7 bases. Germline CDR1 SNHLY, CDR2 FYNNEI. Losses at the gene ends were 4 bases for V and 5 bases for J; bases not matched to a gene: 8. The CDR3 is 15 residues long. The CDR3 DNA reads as TGTGCCAGCAGTGGGGACAGTAGGGCGCATCAGCCCCAGCATTTT. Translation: CASSGDSRAHQPQHF.

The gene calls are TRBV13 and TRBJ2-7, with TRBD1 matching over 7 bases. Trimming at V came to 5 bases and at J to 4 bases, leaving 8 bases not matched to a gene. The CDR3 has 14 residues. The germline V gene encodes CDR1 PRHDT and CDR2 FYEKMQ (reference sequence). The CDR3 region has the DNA TGTGCCAGCAGCCAAAGGGACAGCCGGTACGAGCAGTACTTC. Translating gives CASSQRDSRYEQYF.

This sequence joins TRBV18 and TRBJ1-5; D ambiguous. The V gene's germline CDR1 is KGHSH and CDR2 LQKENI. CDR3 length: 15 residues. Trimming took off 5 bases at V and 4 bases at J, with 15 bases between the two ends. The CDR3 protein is CASSSLAGLNQPQHF. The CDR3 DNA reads TGTGCCAGCTCATCCTTAGCGGGTTTGAATCAGCCCCAGCATTTT.

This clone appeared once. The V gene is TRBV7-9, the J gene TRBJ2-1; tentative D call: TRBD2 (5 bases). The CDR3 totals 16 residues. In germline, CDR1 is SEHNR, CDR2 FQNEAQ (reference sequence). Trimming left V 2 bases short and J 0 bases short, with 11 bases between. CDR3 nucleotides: TGTGCCAGCAGCTTAACGGCTGGGAGCTCCTACAATGAGCAGTTCTTC. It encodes CASSLTAGSSYNEQFF.

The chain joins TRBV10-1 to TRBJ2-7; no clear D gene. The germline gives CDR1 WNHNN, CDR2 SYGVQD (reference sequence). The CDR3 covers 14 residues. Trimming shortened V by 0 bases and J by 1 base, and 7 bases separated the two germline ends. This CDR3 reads CASSESGRSYEQYF. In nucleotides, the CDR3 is TGCGCCAGCAGTGAGTCTGGCAGATCCTACGAGCAGTACTTC.

The CDR3, as DNA: TGTGCCAGCAGTCGCGTGGGACAGGGGGCTGACGAGCAGTACTTC. Translated, it gives CASSRVGQGADEQYF. This chain links TRBV6-5 with TRBJ2-7, with 12 bases aligning to TRBD1. Trimming removed 5 bases from V and 5 bases from J; junction bases left unmatched: 7. CDR3 length: 15 residues. CDR1 is MNHEY, CDR2 SVGAGI, per germline.

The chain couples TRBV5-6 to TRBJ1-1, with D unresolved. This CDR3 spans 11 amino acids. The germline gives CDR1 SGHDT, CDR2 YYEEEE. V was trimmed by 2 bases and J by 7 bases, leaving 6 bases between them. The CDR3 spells CASSFLSEAFF. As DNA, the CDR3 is TGTGCCAGCAGCTTTCTAAGTGAAGCTTTCTTT. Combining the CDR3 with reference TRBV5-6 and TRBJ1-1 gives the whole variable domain DAGVTQSPTHLIKTRGQQVTLRCSPKSGHDTVSWYQQALGQGPQFIFQYYEEEERQRGNFPDRFSGHQFPNYSSELNVNALLLGDSALYLCASSFLSEAFFGQGTRLTVV.

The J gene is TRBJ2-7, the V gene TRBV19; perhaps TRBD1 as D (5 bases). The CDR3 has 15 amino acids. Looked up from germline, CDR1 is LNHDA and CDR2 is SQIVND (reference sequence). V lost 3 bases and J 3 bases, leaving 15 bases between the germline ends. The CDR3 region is CASSILSWGSYEQYF. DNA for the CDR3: TGTGCCAGTAGTATTCTTAGTTGGGGCAGCTACGAGCAGTACTTC.

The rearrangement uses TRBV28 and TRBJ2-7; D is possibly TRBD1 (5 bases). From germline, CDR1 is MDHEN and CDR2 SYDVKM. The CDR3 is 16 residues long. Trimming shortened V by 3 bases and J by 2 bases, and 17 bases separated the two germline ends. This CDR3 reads CASSFDLKGLTYEQYF. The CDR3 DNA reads TGTGCCAGCAGTTTTGATCTGAAGGGGCTAACCTACGAGCAGTACTTC.

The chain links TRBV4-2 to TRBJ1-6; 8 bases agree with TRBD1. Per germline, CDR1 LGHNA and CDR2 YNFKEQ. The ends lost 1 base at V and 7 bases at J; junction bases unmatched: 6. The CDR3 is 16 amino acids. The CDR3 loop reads CASSQASGGENSPLHF. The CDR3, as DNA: TGTGCCAGCAGCCAAGCATCAGGGGGCGAGAATTCACCCCTCCACTTT.

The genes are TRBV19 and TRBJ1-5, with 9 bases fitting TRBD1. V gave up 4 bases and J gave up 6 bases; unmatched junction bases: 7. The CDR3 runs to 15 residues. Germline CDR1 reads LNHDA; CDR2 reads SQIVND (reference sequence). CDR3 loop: CASSTGQGYVQPQHF. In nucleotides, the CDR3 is TGTGCCAGTAGTACGGGACAGGGATATGTTCAGCCCCAGCATTTT.

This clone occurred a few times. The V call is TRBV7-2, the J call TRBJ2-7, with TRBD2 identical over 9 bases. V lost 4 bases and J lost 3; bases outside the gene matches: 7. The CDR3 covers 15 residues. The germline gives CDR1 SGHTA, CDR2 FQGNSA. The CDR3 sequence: CASSSILAGNYEQYF. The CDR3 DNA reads TGTGCCAGCAGCTCGATTCTAGCGGGAAACTACGAGCAGTACTTC.

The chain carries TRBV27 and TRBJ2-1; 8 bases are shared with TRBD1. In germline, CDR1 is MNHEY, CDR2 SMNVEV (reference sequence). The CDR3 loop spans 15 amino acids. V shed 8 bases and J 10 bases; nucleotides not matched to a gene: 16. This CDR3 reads CASGGPGGALGEQFF. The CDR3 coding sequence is TGTGCCAGCGGGGGTCCAGGGGGCGCGTTGGGCGAGCAGTTCTTC.

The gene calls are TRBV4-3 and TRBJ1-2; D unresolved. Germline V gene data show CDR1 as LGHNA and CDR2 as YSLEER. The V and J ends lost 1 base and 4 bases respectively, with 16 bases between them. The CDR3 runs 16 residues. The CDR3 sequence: CASSQGAGNLFYGYTF. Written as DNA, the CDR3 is TGCGCCAGCAGCCAAGGAGCCGGGAACCTTTTCTATGGCTACACCTTC.

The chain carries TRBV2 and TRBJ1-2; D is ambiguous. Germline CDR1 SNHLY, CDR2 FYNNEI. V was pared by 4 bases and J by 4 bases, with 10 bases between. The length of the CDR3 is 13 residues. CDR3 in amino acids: CASSGQDSYGYTF. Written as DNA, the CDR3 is TGTGCCAGCAGTGGCCAGGATTCCTATGGCTACACCTTC. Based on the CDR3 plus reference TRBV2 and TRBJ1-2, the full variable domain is EPEVTQTPSHQVTQMGQEVILRCVPISNHLYFYWYRQILGQKVEFLVSFYNNEISEKSEIFDDQFSVERPDGSNFTLKIRSTKLEDSAMYFCASSGQDSYGYTFGSGTRLTVV.

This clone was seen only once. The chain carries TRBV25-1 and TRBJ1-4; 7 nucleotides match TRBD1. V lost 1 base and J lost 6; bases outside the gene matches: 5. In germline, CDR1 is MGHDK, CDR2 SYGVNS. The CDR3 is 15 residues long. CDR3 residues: CASSEWKGGDEKLFF. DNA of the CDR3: TGTGCCAGCAGTGAATGGAAAGGGGGCGATGAAAAACTGTTTTTT.

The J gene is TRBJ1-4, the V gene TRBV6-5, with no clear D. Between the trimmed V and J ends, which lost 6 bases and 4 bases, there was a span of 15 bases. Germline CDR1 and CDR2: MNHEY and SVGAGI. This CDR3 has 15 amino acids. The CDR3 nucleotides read TGTGCCAGCAGACCGATTGGGCAGCTTAATGAAAAACTGTTTTTT. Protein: CASRPIGQLNEKLFF.

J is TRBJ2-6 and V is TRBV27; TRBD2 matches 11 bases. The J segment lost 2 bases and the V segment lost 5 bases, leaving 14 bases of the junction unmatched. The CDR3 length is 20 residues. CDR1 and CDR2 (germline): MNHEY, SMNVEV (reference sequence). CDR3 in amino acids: CASSLNFPGLAVPGANVLTF. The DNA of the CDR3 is TGTGCCAGCAGTCTTAACTTCCCGGGACTAGCGGTCCCTGGGGCCAACGTCCTGACTTTC. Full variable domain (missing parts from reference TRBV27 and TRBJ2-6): EAQVTQNPRYLITVTGKKLTVTCSQNMNHEYMSWYRQDPGLGLRQIYYSMNVEVTDKGDVPEGYKVSRKEKRNFPLILESPSPNQTSLYFCASSLNFPGLAVPGANVLTFGAGSRLTVL.

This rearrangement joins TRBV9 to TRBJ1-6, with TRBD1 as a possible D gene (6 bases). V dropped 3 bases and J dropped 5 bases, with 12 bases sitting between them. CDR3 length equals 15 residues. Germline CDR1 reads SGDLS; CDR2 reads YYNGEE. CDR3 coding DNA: TGTGCCAGCAGCGCACAGGGAAGGCATAATTCACCCCTCCACTTT. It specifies CASSAQGRHNSPLHF.